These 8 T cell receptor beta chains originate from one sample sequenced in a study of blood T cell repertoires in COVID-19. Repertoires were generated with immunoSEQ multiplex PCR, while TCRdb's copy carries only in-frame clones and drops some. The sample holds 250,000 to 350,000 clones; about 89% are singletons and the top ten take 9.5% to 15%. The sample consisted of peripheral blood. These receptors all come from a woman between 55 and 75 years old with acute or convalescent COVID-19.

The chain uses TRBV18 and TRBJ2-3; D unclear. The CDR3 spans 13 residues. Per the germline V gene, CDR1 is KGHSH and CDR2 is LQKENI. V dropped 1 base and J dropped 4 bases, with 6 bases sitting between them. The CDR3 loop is CASSPLRADTQYF. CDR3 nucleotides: TGTGCCAGCTCACCACTCCGTGCAGATACGCAGTATTTT.

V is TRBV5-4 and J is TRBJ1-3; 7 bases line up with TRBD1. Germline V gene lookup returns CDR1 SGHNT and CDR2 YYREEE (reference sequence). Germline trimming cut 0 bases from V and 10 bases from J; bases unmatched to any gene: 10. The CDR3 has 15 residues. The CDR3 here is CASSLEGARRETIYF. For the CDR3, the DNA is TGTGCCAGCAGCTTGGAGGGGGCACGAAGGGAGACCATATATTTT.

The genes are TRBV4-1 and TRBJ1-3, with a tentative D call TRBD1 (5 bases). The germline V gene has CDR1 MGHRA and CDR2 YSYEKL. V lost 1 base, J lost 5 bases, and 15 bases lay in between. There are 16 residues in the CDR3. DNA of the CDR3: TGCGCCAGCAGCCAAGGCGCGATAGGGGATAGAAACACCATATATTTT. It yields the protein CASSQGAIGDRNTIYF.

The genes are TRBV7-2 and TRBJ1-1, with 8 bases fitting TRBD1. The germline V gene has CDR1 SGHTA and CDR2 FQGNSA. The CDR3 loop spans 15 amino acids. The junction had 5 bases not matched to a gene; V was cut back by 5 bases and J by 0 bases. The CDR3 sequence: CASSLQGALNTEAFF. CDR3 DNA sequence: TGTGCCAGCAGCCTGCAGGGGGCGTTGAACACTGAAGCTTTCTTT.

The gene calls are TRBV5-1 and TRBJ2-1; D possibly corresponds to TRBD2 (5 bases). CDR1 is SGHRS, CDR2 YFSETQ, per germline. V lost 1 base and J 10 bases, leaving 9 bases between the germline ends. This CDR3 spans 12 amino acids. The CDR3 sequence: CASSLLSAEQFF. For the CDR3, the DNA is TGCGCCAGCAGCTTGCTTAGCGCCGAGCAGTTCTTC.

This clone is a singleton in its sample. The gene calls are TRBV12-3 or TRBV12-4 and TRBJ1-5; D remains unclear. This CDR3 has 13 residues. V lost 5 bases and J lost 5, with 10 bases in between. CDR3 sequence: CASSPLLHQPQHF. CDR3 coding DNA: TGTGCCAGCAGTCCGCTACTTCATCAGCCCCAGCATTTT.

The CDR3 region is CASSIQTNTEAFF. CDR3 nucleotide sequence: TGTGCCAGTAGTATCCAGACAAACACTGAAGCTTTCTTT. The chain couples TRBV19 to TRBJ1-1; D unresolved. The CDR3 has 13 amino acids. Germline values: CDR1 LNHDA, CDR2 SQIVND (reference sequence). Trimming shortened V by 3 bases and J by 2 bases, and 7 bases separated the two germline ends. Combining the CDR3 with reference TRBV19 and TRBJ1-1 gives the whole variable domain DGGITQSPKYLFRKEGQNVTLSCEQNLNHDAMYWYRQDPGQGLRLIYYSQIVNDFQKGDIAEGYSVSREKKESFPLTVTSAQKNPTAFYLCASSIQTNTEAFFGQGTRLTVV.

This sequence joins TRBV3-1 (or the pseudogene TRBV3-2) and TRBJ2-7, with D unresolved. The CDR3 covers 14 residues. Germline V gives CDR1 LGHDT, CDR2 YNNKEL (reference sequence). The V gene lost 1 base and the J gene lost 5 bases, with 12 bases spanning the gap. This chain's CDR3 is CASSQVNSLDEQYF. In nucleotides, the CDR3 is TGTGCCAGCAGCCAAGTGAATAGCTTGGACGAGCAGTACTTC.